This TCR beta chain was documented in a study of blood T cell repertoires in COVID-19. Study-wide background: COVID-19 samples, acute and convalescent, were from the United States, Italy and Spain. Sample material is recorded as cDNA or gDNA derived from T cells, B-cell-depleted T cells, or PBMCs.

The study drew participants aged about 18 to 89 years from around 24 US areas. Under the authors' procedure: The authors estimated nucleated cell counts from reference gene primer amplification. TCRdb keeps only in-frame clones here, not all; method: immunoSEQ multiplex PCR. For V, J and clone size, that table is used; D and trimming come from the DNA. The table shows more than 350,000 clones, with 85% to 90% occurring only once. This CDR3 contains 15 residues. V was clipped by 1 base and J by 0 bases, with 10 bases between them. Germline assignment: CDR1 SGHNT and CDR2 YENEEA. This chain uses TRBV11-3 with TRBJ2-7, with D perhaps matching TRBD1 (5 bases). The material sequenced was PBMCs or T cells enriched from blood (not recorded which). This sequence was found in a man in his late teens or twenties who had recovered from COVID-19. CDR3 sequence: CASSLVGHSSYEQYF. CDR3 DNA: TGTGCCAGCAGCTTAGTCGGACACAGCTCCTACGAGCAGTACTTC.